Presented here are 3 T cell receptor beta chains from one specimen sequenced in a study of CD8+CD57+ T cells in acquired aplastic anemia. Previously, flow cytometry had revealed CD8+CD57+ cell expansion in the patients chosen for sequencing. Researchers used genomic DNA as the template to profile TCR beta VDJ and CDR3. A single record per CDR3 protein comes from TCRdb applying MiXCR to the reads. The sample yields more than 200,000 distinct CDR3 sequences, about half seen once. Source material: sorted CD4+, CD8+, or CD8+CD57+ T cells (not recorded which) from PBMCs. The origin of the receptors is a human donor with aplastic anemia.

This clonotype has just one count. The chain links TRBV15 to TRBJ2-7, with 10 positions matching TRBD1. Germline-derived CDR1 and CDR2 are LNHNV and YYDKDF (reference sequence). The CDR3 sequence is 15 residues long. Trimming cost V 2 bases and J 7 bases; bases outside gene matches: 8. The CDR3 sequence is CATSRHPGQGLEQYF. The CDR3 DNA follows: TGTGCCACCAGCAGACACCCGGGACAGGGGTTGGAGCAGTACTTC.

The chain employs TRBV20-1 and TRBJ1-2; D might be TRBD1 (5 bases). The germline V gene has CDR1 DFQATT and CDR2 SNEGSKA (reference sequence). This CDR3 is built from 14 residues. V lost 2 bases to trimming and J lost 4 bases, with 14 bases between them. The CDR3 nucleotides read TGCAGTGCTAGAAAACCTGGGACTGGCTATGGCTACACCTTC. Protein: CSARKPGTGYGYTF.

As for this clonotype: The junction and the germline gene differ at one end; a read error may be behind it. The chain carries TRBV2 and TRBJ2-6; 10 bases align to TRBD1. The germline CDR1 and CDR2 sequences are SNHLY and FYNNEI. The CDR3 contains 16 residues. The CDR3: CASRATGGSGANVPTF. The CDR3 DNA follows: TGTGCCAGCAGAGCGACAGGGGGCTCTGGGGCCAACGTCCCGACTTTC.